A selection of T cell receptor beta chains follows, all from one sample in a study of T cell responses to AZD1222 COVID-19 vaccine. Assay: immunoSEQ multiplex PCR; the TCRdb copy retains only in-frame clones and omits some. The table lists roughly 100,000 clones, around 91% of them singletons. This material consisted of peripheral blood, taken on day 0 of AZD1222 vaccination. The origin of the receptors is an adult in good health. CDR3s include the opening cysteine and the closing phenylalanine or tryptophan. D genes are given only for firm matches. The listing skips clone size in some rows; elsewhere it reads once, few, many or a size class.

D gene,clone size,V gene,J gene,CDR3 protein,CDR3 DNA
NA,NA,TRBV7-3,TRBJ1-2,CASSLERGRGYTF,TGTGCCAGCAGCTTAGAACGGGGCCGGGGCTACACCTTC
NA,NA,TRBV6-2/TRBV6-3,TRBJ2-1,CASSPTPREQFF,TGTGCCAGCAGCCCCACCCCTCGCGAGCAGTTCTTC
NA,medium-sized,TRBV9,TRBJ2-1,CASTRSGKLNNEQFF,TGTGCCAGCACCAGATCAGGGAAGTTGAACAATGAGCAGTTCTTC
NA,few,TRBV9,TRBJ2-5,CASSVGAGRIETQYF,TGTGCCAGCAGCGTAGGAGCCGGCAGGATCGAGACCCAGTACTTC
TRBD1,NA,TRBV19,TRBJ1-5,CASSMVRGHDQPQHF,TGTGCCAGTAGTATGGTCAGGGGGCATGATCAGCCCCAGCATTTT
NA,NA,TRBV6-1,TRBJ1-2,CASSGEGPSPLNYGYTF,TGTGCCAGCAGTGGAGAGGGACCCAGCCCACTAAACTATGGCTACACCTTC
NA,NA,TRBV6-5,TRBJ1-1,CASSYSTGNLPTEAFF,TGTGCCAGCAGTTACTCAACAGGGAACTTACCGACTGAAGCTTTCTTT
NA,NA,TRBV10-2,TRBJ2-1,CASSVGAYNEQFF,TGCGCCAGCAGTGTGGGGGCCTACAATGAGCAGTTCTTC
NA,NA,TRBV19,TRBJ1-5,CASSLRNQPQHF,TGTGCCAGTAGTCTGCGCAATCAGCCCCAGCATTTT
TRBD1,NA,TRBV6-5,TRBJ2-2,CASSYDRGRGELFF,TGTGCCAGCAGTTACGACAGGGGCCGCGGGGAGCTGTTTTTT
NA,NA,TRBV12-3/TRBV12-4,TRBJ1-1,CASSLGSNTEAFF,TGTGCCAGCAGTTTAGGTTCGAACACTGAAGCTTTCTTT
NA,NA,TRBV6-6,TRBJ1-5,CASSLNLRRGLASNQPQHF,TGTGCCAGCAGTCTCAACCTTAGAAGGGGTTTAGCAAGCAATCAGCCCCAGCATTTT
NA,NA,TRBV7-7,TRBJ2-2,CASREGQSNTGELFF,TGTGCTAGCAGGGAAGGACAGTCGAACACCGGGGAGCTGTTTTTT
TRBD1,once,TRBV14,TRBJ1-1,CASSLRQGPTEAFF,TGTGCCAGCAGCCTCAGACAGGGGCCCACTGAAGCTTTCTTT
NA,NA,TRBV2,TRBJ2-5,CASIRDSRYQETQYF,TGTGCCAGCATTCGGGACTCCCGTTACCAAGAGACCCAGTACTTC
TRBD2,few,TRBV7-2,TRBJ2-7,CASSPQGSGAYEQYF,TGTGCCAGCAGCCCCCAGGGTAGCGGGGCCTACGAGCAGTACTTC
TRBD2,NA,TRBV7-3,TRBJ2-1,CASSPRAGETYNEQFF,TGTGCCAGCAGCCCGCGAGCGGGGGAGACCTACAATGAGCAGTTCTTC
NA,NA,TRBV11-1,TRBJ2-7,CASSFQGRGSDEQYF,TGTGCCAGCAGCTTTCAGGGAAGAGGGAGCGACGAGCAGTACTTC
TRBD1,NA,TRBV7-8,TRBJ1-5,CASSLMTGGSQPQHF,TGTGCCAGCAGCTTGATGACAGGGGGTAGTCAGCCCCAGCATTTT
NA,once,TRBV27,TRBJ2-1,CATGLGGPYEQFF,TGTGCCACTGGCCTGGGGGGGCCGTATGAGCAGTTCTTC
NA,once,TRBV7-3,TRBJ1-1,CASSLQGSNTEAFF,TGTGCCAGCAGCTTACAGGGGAGTAACACTGAAGCTTTCTTT
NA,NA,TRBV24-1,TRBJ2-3,CATSDLTRDTQYF,TGTGCCACCAGTGATCTGACTCGGGATACGCAGTATTTT
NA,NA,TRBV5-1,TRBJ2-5,CASSATVSQETQYF,TGCGCCAGCAGCGCAACAGTCTCCCAAGAGACCCAGTACTTC
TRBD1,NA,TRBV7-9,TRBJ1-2,CASSLIVTGGNYGYTF,TGTGCCAGCAGCTTAATCGTGACAGGGGGAAACTATGGCTACACCTTC
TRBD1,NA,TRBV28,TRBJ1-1,CASSLRAGGAFWTEAFF,TGTGCCAGCAGTTTAAGGGCAGGGGGCGCATTTTGGACTGAAGCTTTCTTT
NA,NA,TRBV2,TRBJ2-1,CASSERDSDYNEQFF,TGTGCCAGCAGTGAGCGGGACTCGGACTACAATGAGCAGTTCTTC
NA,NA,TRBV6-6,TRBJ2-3,CASSYSREPLDTQYF,TGTGCCAGCAGTTACTCGAGGGAGCCTCTGGATACGCAGTATTTT
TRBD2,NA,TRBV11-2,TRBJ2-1,CASSLARGGTSYNEQFF,TGTGCCAGCAGCTTAGCGCGGGGGGGCACCTCCTACAATGAGCAGTTCTTC
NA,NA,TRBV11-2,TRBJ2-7,CASSPRGTVSYEQYF,TGTGCCAGCAGCCCCCGGGGCACTGTTTCCTACGAGCAGTACTTC
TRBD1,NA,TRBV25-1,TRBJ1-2,CASSPRDRDHYGYTF,TGTGCCAGCAGTCCCCGGGACAGGGATCACTATGGCTACACCTTC